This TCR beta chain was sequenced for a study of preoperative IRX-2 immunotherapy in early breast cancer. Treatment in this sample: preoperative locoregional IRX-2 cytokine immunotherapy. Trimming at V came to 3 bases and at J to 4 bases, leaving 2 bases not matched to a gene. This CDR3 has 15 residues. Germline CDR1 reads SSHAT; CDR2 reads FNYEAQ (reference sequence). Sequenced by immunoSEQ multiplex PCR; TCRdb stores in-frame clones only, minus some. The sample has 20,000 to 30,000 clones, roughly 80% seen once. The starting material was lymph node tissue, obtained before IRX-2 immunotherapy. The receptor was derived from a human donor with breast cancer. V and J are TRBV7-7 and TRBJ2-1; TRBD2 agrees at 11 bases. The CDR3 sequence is CASSLGTSGYNEQFF. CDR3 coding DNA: TGTGCCAGCAGCTTGGGGACTAGCGGATACAATGAGCAGTTCTTC.